This TCR beta chain was retrieved from a study of blood T cell repertoires in COVID-19. Germline lookup yields CDR1 ENHRY and CDR2 SYGVKD. The V gene lost 6 bases and the J gene lost 1 base, with 9 bases spanning the gap. This CDR3 has 13 residues. In the study's own analysis: Using reference gene primer amplification, nucleated cell counts were estimated. This table comes from immunoSEQ multiplex PCR, and its TCRdb copy is limited to in-frame clones, with some not included. V, J and clone size were drawn from that table, and D and trimming were deduced from the DNA. The sample has about 140,000 clones, roughly 79% seen once.

This TCR derives from a woman aged 55-70 years with acute or convalescent COVID-19. The sequencing sample was made of peripheral blood. The chain uses TRBV10-3 and TRBJ1-1; no definite D call. In nucleotides, the CDR3 is TGTGCCATCAGCGGACTTCGGAACACTGAAGCTTTCTTT. Amino acids: CAISGLRNTEAFF.